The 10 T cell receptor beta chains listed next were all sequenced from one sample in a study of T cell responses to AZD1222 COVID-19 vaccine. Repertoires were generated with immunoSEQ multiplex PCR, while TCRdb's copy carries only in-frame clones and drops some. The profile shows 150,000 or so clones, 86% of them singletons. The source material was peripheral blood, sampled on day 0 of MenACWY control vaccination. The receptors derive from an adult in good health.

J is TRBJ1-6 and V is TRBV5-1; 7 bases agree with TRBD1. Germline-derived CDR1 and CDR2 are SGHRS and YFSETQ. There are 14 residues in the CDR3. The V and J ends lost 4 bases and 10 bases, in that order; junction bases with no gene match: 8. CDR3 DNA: TGCGCCAGCAGCCCGTCGGGGGACAGCTCACCCCTCCACTTT. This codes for CASSPSGDSSPLHF.

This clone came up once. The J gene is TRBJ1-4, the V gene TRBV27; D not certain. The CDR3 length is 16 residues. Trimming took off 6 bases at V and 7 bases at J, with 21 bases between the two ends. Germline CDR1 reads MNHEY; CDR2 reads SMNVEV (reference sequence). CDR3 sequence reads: CASRSRRFLRGEKLFF. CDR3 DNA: TGTGCCAGCAGGTCCCGGAGGTTCCTGAGAGGTGAAAAACTGTTTTTT.

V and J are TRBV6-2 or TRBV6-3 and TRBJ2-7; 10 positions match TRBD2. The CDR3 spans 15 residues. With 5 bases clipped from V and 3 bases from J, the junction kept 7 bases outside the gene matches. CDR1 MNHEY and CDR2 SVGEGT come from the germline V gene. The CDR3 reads CASSPRTSGHYEQYF. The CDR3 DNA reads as TGTGCCAGCAGTCCGCGGACTAGCGGCCACTACGAGCAGTACTTC.

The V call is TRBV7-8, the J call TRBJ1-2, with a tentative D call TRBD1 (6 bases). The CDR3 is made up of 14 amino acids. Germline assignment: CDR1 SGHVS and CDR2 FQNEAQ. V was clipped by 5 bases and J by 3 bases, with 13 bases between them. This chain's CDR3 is CASSRTDSHYGYTF. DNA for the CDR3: TGTGCCAGCAGCCGGACGGACAGCCACTATGGCTACACCTTC.

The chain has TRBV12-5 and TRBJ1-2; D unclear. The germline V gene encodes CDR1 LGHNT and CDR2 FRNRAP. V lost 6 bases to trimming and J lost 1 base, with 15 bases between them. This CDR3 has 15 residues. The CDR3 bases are TGTGCTAGTGGCCAGCCGACGGCTCTTAACTATGGCTACACCTTC. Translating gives CASGQPTALNYGYTF.

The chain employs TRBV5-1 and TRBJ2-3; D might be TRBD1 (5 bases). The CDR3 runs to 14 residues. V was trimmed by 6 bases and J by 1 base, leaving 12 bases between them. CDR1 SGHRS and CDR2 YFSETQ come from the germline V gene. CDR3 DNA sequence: TGCGCCAGCACCATCACACAGGGCACAGATACGCAGTATTTT. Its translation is CASTITQGTDTQYF.

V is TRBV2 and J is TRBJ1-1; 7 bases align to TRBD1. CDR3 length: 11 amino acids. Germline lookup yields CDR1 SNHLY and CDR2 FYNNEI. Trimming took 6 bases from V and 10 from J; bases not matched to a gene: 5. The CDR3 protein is CASREGAVAFF. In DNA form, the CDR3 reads TGTGCCAGCAGAGAGGGGGCGGTAGCTTTCTTT. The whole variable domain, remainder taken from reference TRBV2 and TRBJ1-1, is EPEVTQTPSHQVTQMGQEVILRCVPISNHLYFYWYRQILGQKVEFLVSFYNNEISEKSEIFDDQFSVERPDGSNFTLKIRSTKLEDSAMYFCASREGAVAFFGQGTRLTVV.

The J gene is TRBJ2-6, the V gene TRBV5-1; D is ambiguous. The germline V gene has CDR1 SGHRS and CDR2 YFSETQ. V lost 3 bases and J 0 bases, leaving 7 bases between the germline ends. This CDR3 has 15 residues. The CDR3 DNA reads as TGCGCCAGCAGCTCGTCGAGCTCTGGGGCCAACGTCCTGACTTTC. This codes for CASSSSSSGANVLTF.

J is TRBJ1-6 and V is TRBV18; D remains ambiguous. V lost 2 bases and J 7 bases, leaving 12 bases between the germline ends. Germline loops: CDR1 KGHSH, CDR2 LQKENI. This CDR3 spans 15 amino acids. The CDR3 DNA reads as TGTGCCAGCTCACCATACAGTGGATCCAATTCACCCCTCCACTTT. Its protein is CASSPYSGSNSPLHF.

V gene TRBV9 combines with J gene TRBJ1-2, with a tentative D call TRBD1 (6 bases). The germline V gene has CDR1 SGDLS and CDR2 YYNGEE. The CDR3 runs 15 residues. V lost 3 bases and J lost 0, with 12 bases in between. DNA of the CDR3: TGTGCCAGCAGCGCCGGGACACCCTCTAACTATGGCTACACCTTC. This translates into CASSAGTPSNYGYTF. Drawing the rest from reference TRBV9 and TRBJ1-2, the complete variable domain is DSGVTQTPKHLITATGQRVTLRCSPRSGDLSVYWYQQSLDQGLQFLIQYYNGEERAKGNILERFSAQQFPDLHSELNLSSLELGDSALYFCASSAGTPSNYGYTFGSGTRLTVV.